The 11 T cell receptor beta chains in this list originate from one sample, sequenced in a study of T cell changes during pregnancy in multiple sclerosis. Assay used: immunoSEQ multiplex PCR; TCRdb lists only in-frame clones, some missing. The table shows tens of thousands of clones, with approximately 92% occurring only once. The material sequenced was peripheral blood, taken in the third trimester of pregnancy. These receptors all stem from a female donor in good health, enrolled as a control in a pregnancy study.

The CDR3 spells CASSSLPGGYSQETQYF. The CDR3 nucleotides are TGCGCCAGCAGCTCCCTTCCGGGGGGATATAGTCAAGAGACCCAGTACTTC. This chain joins TRBV5-1 and TRBJ2-5, with 7 bases aligning to TRBD2. The CDR3 is made up of 17 amino acids. The J segment lost 2 bases and the V segment lost 3 bases, leaving 13 bases of the junction unmatched. Germline V CDR1 and CDR2: SGHRS, YFSETQ. The full variable domain, completed using reference TRBV5-1 and TRBJ2-5, is KAGVTQTPRYLIKTRGQQVTLSCSPISGHRSVSWYQQTPGQGLQFLFEYFSETQRNKGNFPGRFSGRQFSNSRSEMNVSTLELGDSALYLCASSSLPGGYSQETQYFGPGTRLLVL.

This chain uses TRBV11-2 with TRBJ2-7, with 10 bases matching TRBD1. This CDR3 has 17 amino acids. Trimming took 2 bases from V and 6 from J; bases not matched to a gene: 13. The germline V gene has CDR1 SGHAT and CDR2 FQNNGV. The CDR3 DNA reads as TGTGCCAGCAGCTTATACCCGGGACAGGGGCCCAATTCCGAGCAGTACTTC. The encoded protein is CASSLYPGQGPNSEQYF.

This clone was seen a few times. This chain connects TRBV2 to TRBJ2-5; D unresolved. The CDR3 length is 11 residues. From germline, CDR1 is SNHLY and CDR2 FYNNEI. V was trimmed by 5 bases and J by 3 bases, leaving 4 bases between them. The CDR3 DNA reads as TGTGCCAGCAGTCCAAAAGAGACCCAGTACTTC. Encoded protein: CASSPKETQYF.

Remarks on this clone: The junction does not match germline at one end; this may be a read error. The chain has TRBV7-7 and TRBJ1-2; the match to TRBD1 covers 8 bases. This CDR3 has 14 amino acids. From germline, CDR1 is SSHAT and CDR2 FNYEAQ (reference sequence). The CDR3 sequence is CASSIRQGPYGYTF. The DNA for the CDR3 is TGTGCTAGCAGCATTAGACAGGGGCCCTATGGCTACACCTTC.

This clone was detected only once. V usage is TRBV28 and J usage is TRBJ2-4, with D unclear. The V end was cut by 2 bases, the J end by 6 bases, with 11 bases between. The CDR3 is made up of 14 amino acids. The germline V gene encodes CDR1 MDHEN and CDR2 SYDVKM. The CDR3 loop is CASSLMGMGNIQYF. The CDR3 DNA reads TGTGCCAGCAGTTTAATGGGCATGGGAAACATTCAGTACTTC.

As DNA, the CDR3 is TGTGCCAGCAGCCTTTCGGACAGGGCAGACTACGAGCAGTACTTC. Translation gives CASSLSDRADYEQYF. The chain is built from TRBV7-9 and TRBJ2-7; 8 nucleotides align to TRBD1. V lost 5 bases and J lost 3; bases outside the gene matches: 9. CDR1 is SEHNR, CDR2 FQNEAQ, per germline (reference sequence). The CDR3 contains 15 residues.

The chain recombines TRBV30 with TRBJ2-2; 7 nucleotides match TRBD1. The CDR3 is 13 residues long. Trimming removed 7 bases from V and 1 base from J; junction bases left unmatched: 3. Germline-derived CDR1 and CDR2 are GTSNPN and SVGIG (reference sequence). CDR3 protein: CALRTGNTGELFF. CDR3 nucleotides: TGTGCCTTGAGGACAGGGAACACCGGGGAGCTGTTTTTT. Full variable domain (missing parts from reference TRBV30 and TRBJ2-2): SQTIHQWPATLVQPVGSPLSLECTVEGTSNPNLYWYRQAAGRGLQLLFYSVGIGQISSEVPQNLSASRPQDRQFILSSKKLLLSDSGFYLCALRTGNTGELFFGEGSRLTVL.

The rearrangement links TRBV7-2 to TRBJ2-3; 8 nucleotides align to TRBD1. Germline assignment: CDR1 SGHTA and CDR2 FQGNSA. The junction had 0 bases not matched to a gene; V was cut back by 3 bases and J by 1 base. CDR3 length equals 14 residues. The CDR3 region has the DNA TGTGCCAGCAGCTTGGGACAGGGCACAGATACGCAGTATTTT. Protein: CASSLGQGTDTQYF.

CDR3 residues: CASSDKRASSYNEQFF. CDR3 coding DNA: TGTGCCAGCAGTGATAAGCGGGCAAGCTCCTACAATGAGCAGTTCTTC. V gene TRBV2 combines with J gene TRBJ2-1, with D perhaps TRBD2 (6 bases). Germline CDR1 and CDR2: SNHLY and FYNNEI. The CDR3 length is 16 residues. The V gene lost 3 bases and the J gene lost 0 bases, with 12 bases spanning the gap.

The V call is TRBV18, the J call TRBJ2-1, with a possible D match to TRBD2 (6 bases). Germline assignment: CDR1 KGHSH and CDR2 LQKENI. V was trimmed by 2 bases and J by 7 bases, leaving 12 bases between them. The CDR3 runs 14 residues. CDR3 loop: CASSPSGERNEQFF. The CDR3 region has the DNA TGTGCCAGCTCACCATCGGGAGAAAGAAATGAGCAGTTCTTC.

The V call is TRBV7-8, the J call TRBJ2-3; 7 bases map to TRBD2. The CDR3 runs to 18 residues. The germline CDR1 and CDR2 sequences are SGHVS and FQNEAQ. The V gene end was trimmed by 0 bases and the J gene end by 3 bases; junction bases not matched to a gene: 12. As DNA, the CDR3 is TGTGCCAGCAGCTTAGCACTGGCGGGAGTGAAGGCGACAGATACGCAGTATTTT. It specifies CASSLALAGVKATDTQYF.